The clone carrying this T cell receptor beta chain was seen at least ten times. Looked up from germline, CDR1 is MNHNS and CDR2 is SASEGT. The V segment lost 0 bases and the J segment 3 bases; nucleotides outside the gene matches: 3. The CDR3 has 15 residues. The data derive from a study of T cells in Graves' hyperthyroidism and ophthalmopathy. The CDR3 regions of TCR beta were amplified from RNA transcripts. Using the HTBI primer set, a first-round RT-PCR was run on the TCR CDR3. TCRdb ran MiXCR on the multiplex PCR reads and lists one entry per CDR3 protein. The sample consists of nearly 250,000 distinct CDR3 sequences, 24% of them appearing once.

V and J are TRBV6-1 and TRBJ2-7; 9 nucleotides match TRBD1. This clonotype originated in a middle-aged woman with Graves' ophthalmopathy. The sample comprised blood. CDR3 protein: CASSEAWDRVYEQYF. The CDR3 DNA reads TGTGCCAGCAGTGAAGCCTGGGACAGGGTCTACGAGCAGTACTTC.